The rows below give T cell receptor beta chains drawn from one sample of a study of T cell responses to AZD1222 COVID-19 vaccine. Profiled with immunoSEQ multiplex PCR; TCRdb holds only in-frame clones, not every one. The data hold 140,000 to 150,000 clones, with around 87% observed a single time. Sequenced material: peripheral blood, taken on day 0 of AZD1222 vaccination. All receptors derive from an adult in good health. Each CDR3 is given with its conserved first and last residue. The D gene is left open where the match is weak. Clone size appears in some rows only: once, few, many, or a class for an expanded clone.

clone_size | j_call | v_call | d_call | cdr3_nt | cdr3_aa
NA | TRBJ2-6 | TRBV5-6 | NA | TGTGCCAGCAGCTTGGTTAACAGCAACTCTGGGGCCAACGTCCTGACTTTC | CASSLVNSNSGANVLTF
NA | TRBJ2-1 | TRBV30 | TRBD2 | TGTGCCTGGGGACTAGCGGGGGAGCTCGGTGAGCAGTTCTTC | CAWGLAGELGEQFF
NA | TRBJ1-5 | TRBV19 | TRBD1 | TGTGCCAGTAGTATCCCTAACCGACAGGGTAGCAATCAGCCCCAGCATTTT | CASSIPNRQGSNQPQHF
NA | TRBJ1-2 | TRBV6-5 | NA | TGTGCCAGCAGGGACCCGGGGTACTATGGCTACACCTTC | CASRDPGYYGYTF
NA | TRBJ2-1 | TRBV2 | TRBD2 | TGTGCCAGCAGACCGGGACTAGCGAGGAATGAGCAGTTCTTC | CASRPGLARNEQFF
NA | TRBJ1-5 | TRBV6-2/TRBV6-3 | NA | TGTGCCAGCAGTTACGTTGGGGGGCAGCCCCAGCATTTT | CASSYVGGQPQHF
NA | TRBJ1-1 | TRBV12-5 | NA | TGTGCTAGTGGTTTGATACGAACGGGTGGAGGGACTGAAGCTTTCTTT | CASGLIRTGGGTEAFF
NA | TRBJ2-2 | TRBV30 | NA | TGTGCCTGGAGTGGGTGGGAGCGGGTAGGAGGAAGTACCGGGGAGCTGTTTTTT | CAWSGWERVGGSTGELFF
NA | TRBJ2-7 | TRBV10-3 | NA | TGTGCCATCAGTGCTCGAGGGAGAAAATCCTACGAGCAGTACTTC | CAISARGRKSYEQYF
once | TRBJ2-7 | TRBV7-9 | TRBD1 | TGTGCCAGCAGCTTAGGGACAGGGGCAGGCTACGAGCAGTACTTC | CASSLGTGAGYEQYF
few | TRBJ1-4 | TRBV7-9 | TRBD1 | TGTGCCAGCAGCTCGACAGGGAATGAAAAACTGTTTTTT | CASSSTGNEKLFF
once | TRBJ2-3 | TRBV5-1 | NA | TGCGCCAGCGGACGAACTAGAGACACAGATACGCAGTATTTT | CASGRTRDTDTQYF
NA | TRBJ1-5 | TRBV18 | NA | TGTGCCAGCTCACCCACACCCTATAGCAATCAGCCCCAGCATTTT | CASSPTPYSNQPQHF
NA | TRBJ1-1 | TRBV9 | TRBD1 | TGTGCCAGCAGCGCTCCGGGACAGGGAATCACTGAAGCTTTCTTT | CASSAPGQGITEAFF
NA | TRBJ2-5 | TRBV10-3 | TRBD1 | TGTGCCATCGGGGGACAGGGTAAAGAGACCCAGTACTTC | CAIGGQGKETQYF
NA | TRBJ1-2 | TRBV5-8 | NA | TGTGCCAGCAGCCAGGGGCTGAACTATGGCTACACCTTC | CASSQGLNYGYTF
NA | TRBJ2-7 | TRBV2 | NA | TGTGCCAGCAGTTCCCAGGGTTTGTACGAGCAGTACTTC | CASSSQGLYEQYF
NA | TRBJ1-4 | TRBV18 | TRBD1 | TGTGCCAGCTGGGGACAGGGGGCGAATGATGAAAAACTGTTTTTT | CASWGQGANDEKLFF
NA | TRBJ1-2 | TRBV15 | TRBD1 | TGTGCCACCAGCAGATCGGAGACAGGGAACTATGGCTACACCTTC | CATSRSETGNYGYTF
NA | TRBJ2-5 | TRBV4-1 | TRBD2 | TGCGCCAGCAGCCGGACTAGCGGGAAAGAGACCCAGTACTTC | CASSRTSGKETQYF
once | TRBJ2-5 | TRBV6-2/TRBV6-3 | NA | TGTGCCAGCAGTTACTCGGGTAGCGGCCAAGAGACCCAGTACTTC | CASSYSGSGQETQYF
NA | TRBJ1-5 | TRBV5-1 | NA | TGCGCCAGCGTGACGAAGCCCCAGCATTTT | CASVTKPQHF
NA | TRBJ2-3 | TRBV30 | TRBD1 | TGTGCCTGGAGTCGATCCGGGACAGGGATGACAGATACGCAGTATTTT | CAWSRSGTGMTDTQYF
NA | TRBJ1-4 | TRBV18 | NA | TGTGCCAGCTCACTTGCAACTAATGAAAAACTGTTTTTT | CASSLATNEKLFF
NA | TRBJ2-7 | TRBV6-5 | NA | TGTGCCAGCAGTTACTCGACGGACTTATACGAGCAGTACTTC | CASSYSTDLYEQYF
NA | TRBJ2-1 | TRBV7-9 | TRBD2 | TGTGCCAGCAGCTTAGCGGGCGGGAGTAAGGATGAGCAGTTCTTC | CASSLAGGSKDEQFF
NA | TRBJ2-1 | TRBV12-3/TRBV12-4 | NA | TGTGCCAGCAGTTTATCGGGGAACAATGAGCAGTTCTTC | CASSLSGNNEQFF
NA | TRBJ1-5 | TRBV12-3/TRBV12-4 | NA | TGTGCCAGCAGTTTCCGGCCAAATCAGCCCCAGCATTTT | CASSFRPNQPQHF
few | TRBJ1-3 | TRBV4-1 | NA | TGCGCCAGCAGCCACGAACGAAACACCATATATTTT | CASSHERNTIYF
NA | TRBJ2-1 | TRBV9 | NA | TGTGCCAGCAGCGTAGACTTCAATGAGCAGTTCTTC | CASSVDFNEQFF
NA | TRBJ2-7 | TRBV10-3 | NA | TGTGCCACCTCCTACAGGGACTACGAGCAGTACTTC | CATSYRDYEQYF
once | TRBJ1-1 | TRBV2 | NA | TGTGCCAGCCATAGGACAGACGAAGCTTTCTTT | CASHRTDEAFF
NA | TRBJ1-4 | TRBV5-8 | NA | TGTGCCAGCAGCCACCGACGGGGGGTAACTAATGAAAAACTGTTTTTT | CASSHRRGVTNEKLFF
NA | TRBJ1-3 | TRBV7-2 | NA | TGTGCCAGCAGTTTGGACACTCGGGGAAACACCATATATTTT | CASSLDTRGNTIYF
NA | TRBJ1-1 | TRBV6-5 | NA | TGTGCCAGCAGTTTCACAACCGGGGGAGGGACTGAAGCTTTCTTT | CASSFTTGGGTEAFF
NA | TRBJ1-3 | TRBV18 | NA | TGTGCCAGCTCACCAGCAGTCAGGGGCTCCGGAAACACCATATATTTT | CASSPAVRGSGNTIYF
NA | TRBJ1-1 | TRBV12-3/TRBV12-4 | NA | TGTGCCAGCAGTTTTACAGGGTGGGGTGAAGCTTTCTTT | CASSFTGWGEAFF
NA | TRBJ1-1 | TRBV30 | NA | TGTGCCTTCTCAGGGAGGTTGGGCACTGAAGCTTTCTTT | CAFSGRLGTEAFF
NA | TRBJ2-1 | TRBV19 | TRBD2 | TGTGCCACCGCTGTGCTAGCGGAATACAATGAGCAGTTCTTC | CATAVLAEYNEQFF
NA | TRBJ2-3 | TRBV7-8 | NA | TGTGCCAGCAGCTCCTATCCAGATACGCAGTATTTT | CASSSYPDTQYF
NA | TRBJ2-7 | TRBV4-2 | NA | TGTGCCAGCAGCCAAGATTATTACTCTAACTACGAGCAGTACTTC | CASSQDYYSNYEQYF
NA | TRBJ2-1 | TRBV3-1/TRBV3-2 | TRBD2 | TGTGCCAGCAGCCAGGCGCTAGCGGGGGGGGACAATGAGCAGTTCTTC | CASSQALAGGDNEQFF
NA | TRBJ1-5 | TRBV18 | NA | TGTGCCAGCTCTATGGGGGGAGGACCCCAGCATTTT | CASSMGGGPQHF
NA | TRBJ2-7 | TRBV6-5 | TRBD1 | TGTGCCAGCAGCACCGGGACAGGGGGCACCGAGCAGTACTTC | CASSTGTGGTEQYF
NA | TRBJ2-4 | TRBV9 | NA | TGTGCCAGCAGCGTGTCGATAGCCAAAAACATTCAGTACTTC | CASSVSIAKNIQYF
few | TRBJ2-7 | TRBV27 | TRBD1 | TGTGCCAGCAGTTCCTATTCTACAGGGGGCAGGGTCCACGAGCAGTACTTC | CASSSYSTGGRVHEQYF
NA | TRBJ1-5 | TRBV28 | NA | TGTGCCAGCAGTTCCCCCTTTCGGCCCCAGCATTTT | CASSSPFRPQHF
NA | TRBJ2-5 | TRBV24-1 | NA | TGTGCCACCAGTGATGGAGACCTGCTAGAGACCCAGTACTTC | CATSDGDLLETQYF
NA | TRBJ2-6 | TRBV7-2 | TRBD1 | TGTGCCAGCAGCCCTCAGGGGGCGCTTGGCCCTGGGGCCAACGTCCTGACTTTC | CASSPQGALGPGANVLTF
NA | TRBJ2-7 | TRBV30 | NA | TGTGCCTGGAGGGTATCGACAGGCGTCTCCTACGAGCAGTACTTC | CAWRVSTGVSYEQYF
NA | TRBJ2-4 | TRBV2 | NA | TGTGCCAGCAGTGATGGAGGGGGGGTAGCCAAAAACATTCAGTACTTC | CASSDGGGVAKNIQYF
NA | TRBJ1-2 | TRBV3-1/TRBV3-2 | TRBD1 | TGTGCCAGCAGCCTCTCGACAGGGGGCTACTATGGCTACACCTTC | CASSLSTGGYYGYTF
NA | TRBJ1-3 | TRBV27 | NA | TGTGCCAGCAGTTTAAGTCGAGCGGCTGGAAACACCATATATTTT | CASSLSRAAGNTIYF
NA | TRBJ1-2 | TRBV29-1 | TRBD1 | TGCAGCGCCCGACAGGGGGCCCGGAACTATGGCTACACCTTC | CSARQGARNYGYTF
NA | TRBJ1-5 | TRBV19 | NA | TGTGCCACTTCGACAGACTTCTATAGCAATCAGCCCCAGCATTTT | CATSTDFYSNQPQHF
NA | TRBJ2-1 | TRBV5-1 | NA | TGCGCCAGCAGCCCGGAGGCGTGGGGGTGGAATGAGCAGTTCTTC | CASSPEAWGWNEQFF
NA | TRBJ2-7 | TRBV20-1 | NA | TGCAGTGCTAGAGAGAGCTACGAGCAGTACTTC | CSARESYEQYF
NA | TRBJ2-1 | TRBV5-6 | NA | TGTGCCAGCAGCCGGACGTACAATGAGCAGTTCTTC | CASSRTYNEQFF
NA | TRBJ1-1 | TRBV6-5 | NA | TGTGCCAGCAGTCACCTTGGGGTCACTGAAGCTTTCTTT | CASSHLGVTEAFF